Here is one TCR beta chain with its context. This specimen belongs to a study of regulatory T cells in long-lasting Graves disease. The wider study: Antithyroid drugs had been taken under 3 months by newly diagnosed Graves' patients.

Described time point: newly diagnosed GD, antithyroid drugs for less than 3 months. The TCR library used RNA extracted from PBMCs. The authors built TCR beta libraries using iRepertoire HTBI primers and Arm-PCR of CDR3 regions. Each CDR3 protein is one row after TCRdb ran MiXCR on the multiplex PCR reads. The sample holds some 560,000 distinct CDR3 sequences; around 15% are singletons and the top ten take 20% to 30%. This CDR3 contains 12 residues. Trimming took off 7 bases at V and 1 base at J, with 10 bases between the two ends. Looked up from germline, CDR1 is SQVTM and CDR2 is ANQGSEA. These sequences were also reported in another study, on T cells in Graves' hyperthyroidism and ophthalmopathy. That study reports: A lack of ophthalmopathy progression within 18 months defined stable Graves' hyperthyroidism.

The sequence was obtained from a woman aged 35-65 years with Graves disease. Sample: peripheral blood mononuclear cells (PBMCs), taken at new diagnosis, from a patient treated with antithyroid drugs. This chain uses TRBV29-1 with TRBJ1-1; D not resolved. CDR3 sequence reads: CSGGRSNTEAFF. As DNA, the CDR3 is TGCAGCGGTGGACGGTCGAACACTGAAGCTTTCTTT.